The 16 T cell receptor beta chains given below trace back to one sample, sequenced in a study of ipilimumab plus nivolumab after autologous stem cell transplantation. Clones were sequenced by immunoSEQ multiplex PCR, and TCRdb holds only the in-frame ones, with some missing. The sample records roughly 86,000 clones, 83% being singletons. The sequencing here drew on PBMCs, taken in a trial of ipilimumab plus nivolumab as post-transplant consolidation. The receptors were gathered from a male donor with diffuse large B-cell lymphoma.

V is TRBV6-1 and J is TRBJ1-5; 7 nucleotides match TRBD1. V shed 3 bases and J 2 bases; nucleotides not matched to a gene: 10. The CDR3 covers 17 residues. Germline V gene sequence: CDR1 MNHNS, CDR2 SASEGT. The CDR3 is CASSETGGGAGNQPQHF. The CDR3 DNA is TGTGCCAGCAGTGAGACGGGAGGGGGCGCGGGCAATCAGCCCCAGCATTTT.

CDR3 in amino acids: CASSLGTSGSGELFF. As DNA, the CDR3 is TGCGCCAGCAGCTTGGGGACTAGCGGGTCCGGGGAGCTGTTTTTT. The chain recombines TRBV5-1 with TRBJ2-2, with 11 bases that match TRBD2. J gave up 6 bases and V 0 bases, and 1 base lay outside the gene matches. CDR3 length equals 15 residues. Germline V gives CDR1 SGHRS, CDR2 YFSETQ.

This chain connects TRBV6-1 to TRBJ1-6; 10 positions match TRBD1. This CDR3 comprises 16 residues. Per the germline V gene, CDR1 is MNHNS and CDR2 is SASEGT. The V and J ends lost 3 bases and 9 bases, in that order; junction bases with no gene match: 8. CDR3 in DNA: TGTGCCAGCAGTGACGACAGGGGGCGCCGAGGTTCACCCCTCCACTTT. Its protein is CASSDDRGRRGSPLHF.

V is TRBV5-1 and J is TRBJ2-5; 7 nucleotides line up with TRBD1. Germline CDR1 SGHRS, CDR2 YFSETQ. The trim removed 2 bases at V and 2 bases at J, leaving 3 bases unmatched. This CDR3 has 14 residues. The CDR3: CASSLTGEQETQYF. The CDR3, as DNA: TGCGCCAGCAGCTTAACAGGGGAGCAAGAGACCCAGTACTTC.

This chain links TRBV4-1 with TRBJ2-7; D gene unclear. The CDR3 length is 13 residues. Germline V CDR1 and CDR2: MGHRA, YSYEKL. V shed 0 bases and J shed 7 bases, with 10 bases lying between them. In DNA form, the CDR3 reads TGCGCCAGCAGCCAAGATCTGGCTAGGGAGCAGTACTTC. The encoded protein is CASSQDLAREQYF.

This clone was recorded once. The chain is built from TRBV27 and TRBJ1-6, with 10 bases that match TRBD1. The germline V gene encodes CDR1 MNHEY and CDR2 SMNVEV (reference sequence). The CDR3 runs to 16 residues. V was clipped by 5 bases and J by 6 bases; unmatched bases: 7. This CDR3 is CASSIRQGARNSPLHF. The CDR3 nucleotides read TGTGCCAGCAGTATCCGACAGGGGGCGCGTAATTCACCCCTCCACTTT.

The chain has TRBV7-6 and TRBJ2-7; D may correspond to TRBD1 or TRBD2 (5 bases each). Per germline, CDR1 SGHVS and CDR2 FNYEAQ. This CDR3 is built from 14 residues. V was pared by 5 bases and J by 0 bases, with 11 bases between. The CDR3 here is CASSGDVYSYEQYF. CDR3 in DNA: TGTGCCAGCAGCGGGGACGTTTACTCCTACGAGCAGTACTTC.

This sequence joins TRBV7-6 and TRBJ2-2, with 12 bases that match TRBD2. V was pared by 1 base and J by 1 base, with 4 bases of the junction left unmatched. The CDR3 consists of 18 residues. Germline assignment: CDR1 SGHVS and CDR2 FNYEAQ. The CDR3 loop is CASSLVLAGGRNTGELFF. CDR3 bases: TGTGCCAGCAGCTTAGTACTAGCGGGGGGCAGGAACACCGGGGAGCTGTTTTTT.

J is TRBJ2-5 and V is TRBV6-7; D possibly corresponds to TRBD1 (6 bases). The J call may be wrong; the DNA end is better matched by TRBJ2-7. TRBV6-7 is an ORF, and what it does is uncertain. The CDR3 loop spans 16 amino acids. CDR3 nucleotide sequence: TGTGCCAGCAGTTACCCGGATTCCAGGGGTTCCTACGAGCAGTACTTC. It yields the protein CASSYPDSRGSYEQYF.

J is TRBJ1-1 and V is TRBV11-3, with D perhaps matching TRBD1 (5 bases). The CDR3 contains 16 residues. Germline CDR1 is SGHNT and CDR2 is YENEEA. Trimming removed 1 base from V and 1 base from J, with 13 bases in between. The CDR3 is CASSLAERTQNTEAFF. For the CDR3, the DNA is TGTGCCAGCAGCTTAGCGGAACGGACACAGAACACTGAAGCTTTCTTT.

This clone was counted once. The rearrangement links TRBV19 to TRBJ1-2; 7 positions match TRBD1. Germline V lookup: CDR1 LNHDA, CDR2 SQIVND (reference sequence). Losses at the gene ends were 4 bases for V and 8 bases for J; bases not matched to a gene: 13. This CDR3 has 15 amino acids. CDR3 residues: CASSRTGQESPGYTF. In nucleotides, the CDR3 is TGTGCCAGTAGTAGAACCGGACAGGAGAGCCCAGGCTACACCTTC.

The V gene is TRBV30, the J gene TRBJ1-6; perhaps TRBD1 as D (6 bases). This CDR3 has 14 residues. The germline CDR1 and CDR2 sequences are GTSNPN and SVGIG (reference sequence). V was pared by 7 bases and J by 0 bases, with 10 bases between. This CDR3 is CAFTGSSYNSPLHF. CDR3 in DNA: TGTGCCTTTACAGGGAGCTCCTATAATTCACCCCTCCACTTT.

The chain uses TRBV29-1 and TRBJ1-1, with TRBD1 as a possible D gene (6 bases). Germline CDR1 is SQVTM and CDR2 is ANQGSEA. The length of the CDR3 is 14 residues. The V and J ends lost 6 bases and 0 bases respectively, with 14 bases between them. The CDR3 nucleotides are TGCAGCGTCGCCACAGGGAATTTGAACACTGAAGCTTTCTTT. Translation gives CSVATGNLNTEAFF.

The chain carries TRBV5-1 and TRBJ2-3; no clear D gene. The CDR3 runs 13 residues. The germline V gene has CDR1 SGHRS and CDR2 YFSETQ. V shed 4 bases and J shed 0 bases, with 6 bases lying between them. The CDR3, as DNA: TGCGCCAGCAGCGTGGACAGCACAGATACGCAGTATTTT. Translation: CASSVDSTDTQYF.

CDR3 region: CASSPRSGGARDTQYF. The CDR3, as DNA: TGTGCCAGCTCACCTCGGAGCGGGGGGGCCAGAGATACGCAGTATTTT. The chain has TRBV18 and TRBJ2-3; 10 bases agree with TRBD2. V dropped 3 bases and J dropped 5; count of bases not matched to a gene: 8. The CDR3 has 16 amino acids. The germline CDR1 and CDR2 sequences are KGHSH and LQKENI.

This clone has at least ten counts. J is TRBJ2-7 and V is TRBV19; the match to TRBD2 covers 8 bases. Unmatched junction bases numbered 12, after V lost 7 bases and J lost 7 bases. From germline, CDR1 is LNHDA and CDR2 SQIVND (reference sequence). The CDR3 is 14 residues long. CDR3 nucleotide sequence: TGTGCCAGTAAGCAAGAGACCCGGGGGGGAGAGCAGTACTTC. This translates into CASKQETRGGEQYF.